These 14 T cell receptor beta chains share one sample of origin, sequenced in a study of blood T cell repertoires in COVID-19. Generated by immunoSEQ multiplex PCR, the TCRdb table keeps only in-frame clones and is missing some. Here the sample spans 30,000 to 35,000 clones, 90% to 95% being singletons. Sequencing was performed on peripheral blood. The receptors were gathered from a human donor in a cohort sampled during active COVID-19.

The V call is TRBV9, the J call TRBJ2-5; D might be TRBD2 (6 bases). Per the germline V gene, CDR1 is SGDLS and CDR2 is YYNGEE. Trimming cost V 3 bases and J 7 bases, with 19 bases left between them. The CDR3 extends over 15 amino acids. DNA for the CDR3: TGTGCCAGCAGCGCGGGAGTCCGACCCTTGGGGACCCAGTACTTC. Translated, it gives CASSAGVRPLGTQYF.

The rearrangement uses TRBV29-1 and TRBJ2-3; a weak D match, TRBD1 (6 bases). Germline assignment: CDR1 SQVTM and CDR2 ANQGSEA. The CDR3 is made up of 14 amino acids. Trimming cost V 6 bases and J 2 bases, with 15 bases left between them. The CDR3 sequence is CSVGPTGYTDTQYF. DNA of the CDR3: TGCAGCGTCGGGCCTACAGGGTACACAGATACGCAGTATTTT.

V usage is TRBV7-2 and J usage is TRBJ2-5, with 7 nucleotides matching TRBD2. CDR1 is SGHTA, CDR2 FQGNSA, per germline. After removal of 4 bases from V and 5 bases from J, the junction contained 13 bases not matched to a gene. The CDR3 is 16 amino acids. CDR3 sequence (DNA): TGTGCCAGCAGCTCCCCGAGGAGCGGGGCGGGGGAGACCCAGTACTTC. This translates into CASSSPRSGAGETQYF.

The chain uses TRBV5-1 and TRBJ1-2; the D is unclear. The germline V gene encodes CDR1 SGHRS and CDR2 YFSETQ. The V gene lost 2 bases and the J gene lost 3 bases, with 17 bases spanning the gap. The CDR3 is 16 amino acids. The CDR3 loop is CASSFPPPGRHYGYTF. CDR3 sequence (DNA): TGCGCCAGCAGCTTTCCCCCCCCAGGCAGACACTATGGCTACACCTTC.

The chain joins TRBV18 to TRBJ2-6; 9 bases line up with TRBD1. The V segment lost 6 bases and the J segment 4 bases; nucleotides outside the gene matches: 10. The CDR3 extends over 17 amino acids. Germline V gene lookup returns CDR1 KGHSH and CDR2 LQKENI. The CDR3 spells CASSPIGTGTGANVLTF. The CDR3 DNA reads as TGTGCCAGCTCCCCAATCGGGACAGGGACCGGGGCCAACGTCCTGACTTTC.

The chain couples TRBV7-3 to TRBJ2-3; 8 bases are shared with TRBD2. CDR1 is SGHTA and CDR2 is FQGTGA in the germline V gene. The ends lost 4 bases at V and 1 base at J; junction bases unmatched: 7. The CDR3 sequence is 16 residues long. CDR3 amino acids: CASSSGTRGGTDTQYF. CDR3 nucleotides: TGTGCCAGCAGCTCCGGGACTAGAGGGGGCACAGATACGCAGTATTTT. The variable domain in full, with the rest retrieved from reference TRBV7-3 and TRBJ2-3, is GAGVSQTPSNKVTEKGKYVELRCDPISGHTALYWYRQSLGQGPEFLIYFQGTGAADDSGLPNDRFFAVRPEGSVSTLKIQRTERGDSAVYLCASSSGTRGGTDTQYFGPGTRLTVL.

The CDR3 reads CASSPKGQGGNIQYF. The CDR3 DNA follows: TGTGCCAGCTCACCAAAAGGACAGGGGGGAAACATTCAGTACTTC. V is TRBV18 and J is TRBJ2-4; 10 nucleotides align to TRBD1. This CDR3 region has 15 residues. From germline, CDR1 is KGHSH and CDR2 LQKENI. The V and J ends lost 2 bases and 6 bases, in that order; junction bases with no gene match: 4.

V gene TRBV29-1 combines with J gene TRBJ1-2; TRBD1 matches 9 bases. The germline V gene has CDR1 SQVTM and CDR2 ANQGSEA. The CDR3 is 14 amino acids. V trimming: 1 base; J trimming: 3 bases; junction bases outside the gene matches: 3. This CDR3 reads CSVEATGGYYGYTF. CDR3 coding DNA: TGCAGCGTTGAAGCGACAGGGGGGTACTATGGCTACACCTTC.

This clone showed up just a few times. The genes are TRBV2 and TRBJ2-7; tentatively, D is TRBD2 (5 bases). V was shortened by 1 base and J by 6 bases, with 13 bases between the two germline ends. Germline values: CDR1 SNHLY, CDR2 FYNNEI. The CDR3 length is 14 residues. For the CDR3, the DNA is TGTGCCAGCAGTGAAGTCGCTAGCTCGGGCGAGCAGTACTTC. Translated: CASSEVASSGEQYF.

V usage is TRBV9 and J usage is TRBJ1-2; TRBD1 is a possible D gene (6 bases). Germline assignment: CDR1 SGDLS and CDR2 YYNGEE. Trimming shortened V by 0 bases and J by 4 bases, and 13 bases separated the two germline ends. This CDR3 has 15 residues. CDR3 in DNA: TGTGCCAGCAGCGTAGCGGTGGGGGCGGGCTATGGCTACACCTTC. It yields the protein CASSVAVGAGYGYTF.

V gene TRBV7-8 combines with J gene TRBJ2-1; weak D call: TRBD2 (6 bases). Trimming shortened V by 5 bases and J by 1 base, and 15 bases separated the two germline ends. The CDR3 runs to 16 residues. Germline assignment: CDR1 SGHVS and CDR2 FQNEAQ. The CDR3 nucleotides are TGTGCCAGCAGCCCGGGCGGGGACTGGTCCTACAATGAGCAGTTCTTC. This translates into CASSPGGDWSYNEQFF.

This clone came up a few times. This chain joins TRBV27 and TRBJ2-1; D possibly corresponds to TRBD2 (5 bases). V shed 7 bases and J shed 2 bases, with 18 bases lying between them. CDR3 size: 16 residues. CDR1 and CDR2 (germline): MNHEY, SMNVEV (reference sequence). CDR3 bases: TGTGCCAGCACCAACGATTTCGGGGAAGCCTACAATGAGCAGTTCTTC. Its translation: CASTNDFGEAYNEQFF.

The chain combines TRBV11-2 with TRBJ2-7; D might be TRBD2 (6 bases). Germline lookup yields CDR1 SGHAT and CDR2 FQNNGV. CDR3 length equals 15 residues. The V and J ends lost 1 base and 0 bases respectively, with 10 bases between them. The CDR3 is CASSLAGDFSYEQYF. The CDR3 DNA follows: TGTGCCAGCAGCTTAGCCGGGGACTTCTCCTACGAGCAGTACTTC.

The V call is TRBV5-1, the J call TRBJ1-5; 7 bases match TRBD1. The germline V gene has CDR1 SGHRS and CDR2 YFSETQ. This CDR3 comprises 15 residues. V was clipped by 0 bases and J by 4 bases; unmatched bases: 4. CDR3 bases: TGCGCCAGCAGCTTGGCAGGGGGTGGAAATCAGCCCCAGCATTTT. It encodes CASSLAGGGNQPQHF.